This T cell receptor beta chain was obtained from a study of T cell repertoires in cytomegalovirus infection. Study background: Carrying CMV and the relevant HLA type showed in public TCR beta signatures.

MiXCR, run by TCRdb on the reads, gives a single entry per CDR3 protein. This table holds fewer than 400,000 distinct CDR3 sequences, roughly 18% found once. The CDR3 is 16 amino acids. The V segment lost 4 bases and the J segment 5 bases; nucleotides outside the gene matches: 9. In germline, CDR1 is SGHVS, CDR2 FQNEAQ. This clonotype occurred many times. Its antigen remains unknown. Overall study findings and caveats: Clonotypes of TCR beta that were HLA-C-restricted and CMV-specific dominated the ex vivo response. Totalled public TCR beta family frequency picked out people who carried CMV plus the relevant HLA.

The receptor was derived from a human donor in good health (CMV status not recorded). Some clones in this sample may be carry-over from other donors' samples. V and J are TRBV7-8 and TRBJ2-5; 11 nucleotides line up with TRBD2. Sequencing used PBMCs. The CDR3, as DNA: TGTGCCAGCAGCTCCCGACTAGCGGGGACTGGGGAGACCCAGTACTTC. Its protein product is CASSSRLAGTGETQYF.